One TCR beta chain is described in this entry. The data derive from a study of Tregs in tolerant kidney transplant recipients. The table came from immunoSEQ multiplex PCR; TCRdb's copy has only in-frame clones and leaves some out. The specimen's table records about 52,000 clones. This receptor was taken from a human donor who received a combined kidney and bone marrow transplant. The sample here was CD4+ T cells from blood, taken before the transplant.

The CDR3 region is CASSLDRGSSREQFF. CDR3 DNA, as far as it was read: TGTGCCAGCAGCTTAGATCGGGGTAGCAGCCGTGAG. The chain uses TRBV11-3 and TRBJ2-1; D perhaps matches TRBD2 (5 bases). The read finishes 3 residues shy of the CDR3 end, and the germline J gene is used to complete it. The CDR3 extends over 15 amino acids. V lost 0 bases and J 9 bases, leaving 15 bases between the germline ends. The V gene's germline CDR1 is SGHNT and CDR2 YENEEA.